This T cell receptor beta chain was identified during a study of early T cells in non-severe SARS-CoV-2 infection. In the study overall: Investigators sequenced bulk RNA drawn from unsorted whole blood, and chains remained unpaired. Study-level results: Anti-spike CD8 responses were favored in VDJdb matching, and private and CD4 specificities were missed.

Individual cDNA molecules received unique molecular identifiers. Each CDR3 protein gets one entry after TCRdb re-called the 5' RACE reads with MiXCR. The repertoire holds about 36,000 distinct CDR3 sequences, with 6.8% as singletons. The CDR3 length is 16 residues. Germline trimming cut 2 bases from V and 2 bases from J; bases unmatched to any gene: 5. Germline V lookup: CDR1 SEHNR, CDR2 FQNEAQ (reference sequence). Details on this clonotype: The target antigen is unknown.

The specimen was whole blood, collected at baseline. This receptor was obtained from an adult who was a healthcare worker with PCR-confirmed SARS-CoV-2 infection or an uninfected control (not recorded which). The chain couples TRBV7-9 to TRBJ1-3; 8 nucleotides line up with TRBD1. The chain's CDR3 is CASSLFGQGAGNTIYF. CDR3 nucleotide sequence: TGTGCCAGCAGCTTATTTGGACAGGGAGCTGGAAACACCATATATTTT.